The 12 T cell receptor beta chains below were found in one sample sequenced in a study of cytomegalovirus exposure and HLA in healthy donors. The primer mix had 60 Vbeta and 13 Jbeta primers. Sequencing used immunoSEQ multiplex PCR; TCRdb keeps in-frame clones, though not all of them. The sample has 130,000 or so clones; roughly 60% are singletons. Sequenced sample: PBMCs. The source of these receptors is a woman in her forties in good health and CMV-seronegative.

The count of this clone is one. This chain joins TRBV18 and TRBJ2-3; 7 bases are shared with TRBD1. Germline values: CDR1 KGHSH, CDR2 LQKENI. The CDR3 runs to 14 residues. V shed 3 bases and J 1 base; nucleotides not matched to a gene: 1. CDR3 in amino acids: CASSPTGGTDTQYF. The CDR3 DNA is TGTGCCAGCTCACCCACAGGGGGCACAGATACGCAGTATTTT.

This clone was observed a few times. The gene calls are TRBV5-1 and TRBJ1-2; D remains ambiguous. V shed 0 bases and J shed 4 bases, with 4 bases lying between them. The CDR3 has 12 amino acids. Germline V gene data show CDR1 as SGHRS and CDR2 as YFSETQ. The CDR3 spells CASSLDGYGYTF. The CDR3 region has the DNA TGCGCCAGCAGCTTGGACGGCTATGGCTACACCTTC. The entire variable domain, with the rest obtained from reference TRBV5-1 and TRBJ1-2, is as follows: KAGVTQTPRYLIKTRGQQVTLSCSPISGHRSVSWYQQTPGQGLQFLFEYFSETQRNKGNFPGRFSGRQFSNSRSEMNVSTLELGDSALYLCASSLDGYGYTFGSGTRLTVV.

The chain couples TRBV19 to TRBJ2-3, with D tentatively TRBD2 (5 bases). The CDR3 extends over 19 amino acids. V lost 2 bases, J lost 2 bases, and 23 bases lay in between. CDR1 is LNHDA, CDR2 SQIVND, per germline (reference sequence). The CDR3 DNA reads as TGTGCCAGTAGTATAAGGTCAGGAGGAATTGTTCCCCCCACAGATACGCAGTATTTT. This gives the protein CASSIRSGGIVPPTDTQYF.

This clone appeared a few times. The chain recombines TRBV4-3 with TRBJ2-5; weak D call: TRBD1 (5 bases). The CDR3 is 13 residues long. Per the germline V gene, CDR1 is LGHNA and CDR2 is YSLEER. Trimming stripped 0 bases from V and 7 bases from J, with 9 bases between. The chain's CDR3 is CASSQDYTGTQYF. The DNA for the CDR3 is TGCGCCAGCAGCCAAGATTACACAGGGACCCAGTACTTC.

The CDR3 is CASSLDRLNEKLFF. The CDR3 DNA reads as TGTGCCAGCAGCCTCGACAGACTCAATGAAAAACTGTTTTTT. The chain joins TRBV7-9 to TRBJ1-4; TRBD1 might be the D (5 bases). From germline, CDR1 is SEHNR and CDR2 FQNEAQ (reference sequence). The CDR3 loop spans 14 amino acids. Trimming took 5 bases from V and 5 from J, leaving 12 bases between them.

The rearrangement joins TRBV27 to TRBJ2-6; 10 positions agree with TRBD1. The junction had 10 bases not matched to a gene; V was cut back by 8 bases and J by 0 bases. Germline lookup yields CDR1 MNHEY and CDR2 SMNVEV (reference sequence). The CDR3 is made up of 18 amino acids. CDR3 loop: CASRSDRGITSGANVLTF. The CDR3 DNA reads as TGTGCCAGCCGATCGGACAGGGGGATCACCTCTGGGGCCAACGTCCTGACTTTC.

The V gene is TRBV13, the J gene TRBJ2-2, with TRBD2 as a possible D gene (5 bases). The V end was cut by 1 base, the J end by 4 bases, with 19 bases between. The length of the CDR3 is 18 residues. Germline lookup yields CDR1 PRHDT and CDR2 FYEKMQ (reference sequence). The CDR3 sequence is CASSLAPGRLNFTGELFF. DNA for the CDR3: TGTGCCAGCAGCTTAGCCCCTGGGAGACTTAATTTCACCGGGGAGCTGTTTTTT.

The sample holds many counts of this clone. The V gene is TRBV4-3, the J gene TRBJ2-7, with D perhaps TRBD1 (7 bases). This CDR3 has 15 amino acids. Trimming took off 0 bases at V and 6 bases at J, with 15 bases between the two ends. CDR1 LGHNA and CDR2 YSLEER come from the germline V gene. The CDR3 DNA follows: TGCGCCAGCAGCCAAGATCGACAGGGACTCTCCGAGCAGTACTTC. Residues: CASSQDRQGLSEQYF.

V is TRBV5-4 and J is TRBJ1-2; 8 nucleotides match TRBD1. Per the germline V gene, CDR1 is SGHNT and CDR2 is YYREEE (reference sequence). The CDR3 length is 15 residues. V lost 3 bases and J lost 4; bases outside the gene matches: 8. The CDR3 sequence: CASSSVGQGSYGYTF. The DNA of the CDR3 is TGTGCCAGCAGCTCCGTAGGACAGGGAAGCTATGGCTACACCTTC.

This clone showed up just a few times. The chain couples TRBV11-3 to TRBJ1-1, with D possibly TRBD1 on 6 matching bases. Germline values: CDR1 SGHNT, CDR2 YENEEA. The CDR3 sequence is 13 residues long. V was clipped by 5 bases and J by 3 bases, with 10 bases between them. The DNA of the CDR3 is TGTGCCAGCAGCATCAGGGGAGACACTGAAGCTTTCTTT. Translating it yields CASSIRGDTEAFF.

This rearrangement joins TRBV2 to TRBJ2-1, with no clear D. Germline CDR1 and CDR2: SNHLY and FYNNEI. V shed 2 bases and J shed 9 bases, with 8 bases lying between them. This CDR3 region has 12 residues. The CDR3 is CASSEPVSEQFF. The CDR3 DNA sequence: TGTGCCAGCAGTGAACCAGTGTCTGAGCAGTTCTTC. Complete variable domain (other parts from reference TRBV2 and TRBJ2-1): EPEVTQTPSHQVTQMGQEVILRCVPISNHLYFYWYRQILGQKVEFLVSFYNNEISEKSEIFDDQFSVERPDGSNFTLKIRSTKLEDSAMYFCASSEPVSEQFFGPGTRLTVL.

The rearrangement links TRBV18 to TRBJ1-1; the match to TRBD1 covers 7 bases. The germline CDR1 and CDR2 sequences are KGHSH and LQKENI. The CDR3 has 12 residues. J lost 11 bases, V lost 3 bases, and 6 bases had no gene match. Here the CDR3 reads CASSPEQGMAFF. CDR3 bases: TGTGCCAGCTCACCCGAACAGGGGATGGCTTTCTTT.